What follows are 2 T cell receptor beta chains derived from one specimen sequenced in a study of OX40 agonist ivuxolimab in advanced cancers. Repertoires were generated with immunoSEQ multiplex PCR, while TCRdb's copy carries only in-frame clones and drops some. The table shows some 130,000 clones, with about nine tenths occurring only once. This specimen was CD4+ or CD8+ T cells sorted from blood, taken in a trial of the OX40 agonist ivuxolimab. The receptors stem from an adult with an advanced solid tumor such as melanoma, head and neck, liver or kidney cancer.

The chain has TRBV7-9 and TRBJ2-2; D ambiguous. V gave up 5 bases and J gave up 1 base, with 14 bases separating them. This CDR3 has 16 residues. From germline, CDR1 is SEHNR and CDR2 FQNEAQ (reference sequence). The CDR3, as DNA: TGTGCCAGCAGCGCTTCGTATAGAGGGAACACCGGGGAGCTGTTTTTT. Translated, it gives CASSASYRGNTGELFF.

The chain combines TRBV9 with TRBJ2-1, with 8 positions matching TRBD2. This CDR3 comprises 15 residues. Germline trimming cut 3 bases from V and 4 bases from J; bases unmatched to any gene: 6. Per germline, CDR1 SGDLS and CDR2 YYNGEE. CDR3 in DNA: TGTGCCAGCAGCGCGGGACTAGGACCTTACAATGAGCAGTTCTTC. This encodes CASSAGLGPYNEQFF.